These 6 T cell receptor beta chains originate from one sample sequenced in a study of CD4+ T cells in melanoma. Only in-frame clones appear in the TCRdb table, and some are missing; sequencing was by immunoSEQ multiplex PCR. The sample lists roughly 18,000 clones, under 90% occurring once. The specimen sequenced was cells from a culture (not recorded whether cultured in vitro). The receptors shown here come from a human donor with melanoma.

Only a few counts were recorded for this clone. V is TRBV7-3 and J is TRBJ2-3; D is tentatively TRBD1 or TRBD2 (5 bases each). The CDR3 runs to 13 residues. Trimming removed 3 bases from V and 6 bases from J, with 10 bases in between. CDR1 and CDR2 (germline): SGHTA, FQGTGA. CDR3 in amino acids: CASSLGWGDTQYF. In DNA, the CDR3 is TGTGCCAGCAGCTTGGGATGGGGGGATACGCAGTATTTT. The whole variable domain, filled in from reference TRBV7-3 and TRBJ2-3, reads GAGVSQTPSNKVTEKGKYVELRCDPISGHTALYWYRQSLGQGPEFLIYFQGTGAADDSGLPNDRFFAVRPEGSVSTLKIQRTERGDSAVYLCASSLGWGDTQYFGPGTRLTVL.

This chain links TRBV5-1 with TRBJ1-5; 9 bases agree with TRBD1. V was clipped by 2 bases and J by 5 bases; unmatched bases: 2. The CDR3 contains 14 residues. Per the germline V gene, CDR1 is SGHRS and CDR2 is YFSETQ. CDR3 coding DNA: TGCGCCAGCAGCTTACAGGGGGCGGATCAGCCCCAGCATTTT. As protein: CASSLQGADQPQHF. The full variable domain, rest sourced from reference TRBV5-1 and TRBJ1-5, is KAGVTQTPRYLIKTRGQQVTLSCSPISGHRSVSWYQQTPGQGLQFLFEYFSETQRNKGNFPGRFSGRQFSNSRSEMNVSTLELGDSALYLCASSLQGADQPQHFGDGTRLSIL.

The rearrangement uses TRBV11-2 and TRBJ1-5; D is perhaps TRBD1 (5 bases). V lost 5 bases and J 2 bases, leaving 13 bases between the germline ends. The CDR3 sequence is 15 residues long. The germline CDR1 and CDR2 sequences are SGHAT and FQNNGV. CDR3 amino acids: CASSKDDRRNQPQHF. The CDR3 DNA reads as TGTGCCAGCAGCAAAGACGACAGACGCAATCAGCCCCAGCATTTT.

The chain recombines TRBV5-6 with TRBJ2-3; D remains ambiguous. The V end lost 4 bases, the J end lost 6 bases, and 12 bases lay between the germline ends. Germline CDR1 is SGHDT and CDR2 is YYEEEE. This CDR3 contains 13 residues. The DNA for the CDR3 is TGTGCCAGCAGCCGTACCGGGCGGGATACGCAGTATTTT. Translating it yields CASSRTGRDTQYF. Full variable domain (remainder filled in from reference TRBV5-6 and TRBJ2-3): DAGVTQSPTHLIKTRGQQVTLRCSPKSGHDTVSWYQQALGQGPQFIFQYYEEEERQRGNFPDRFSGHQFPNYSSELNVNALLLGDSALYLCASSRTGRDTQYFGPGTRLTVL.

The V call is TRBV25-1, the J call TRBJ1-6; a weak D match, TRBD1 (6 bases). Germline CDR1 is MGHDK and CDR2 is SYGVNS. This CDR3 has 12 residues. V dropped 3 bases and J dropped 12 bases, with 9 bases sitting between them. This CDR3 is CASSDQGLPLHF. CDR3 in DNA: TGTGCCAGCAGTGATCAGGGGCTACCCCTCCACTTT.

This clone is termed medium-sized. The V gene is TRBV18, the J gene TRBJ2-5; no firm D call. The CDR3 contains 14 residues. Trimming cost V 6 bases and J 3 bases, with 14 bases left between them. Per germline, CDR1 KGHSH and CDR2 LQKENI. The CDR3 here is CASSPTSQEETQYF. The CDR3 DNA is TGTGCCAGCTCCCCGACTTCCCAAGAAGAGACCCAGTACTTC. Based on the CDR3 plus reference TRBV18 and TRBJ2-5, the full variable domain is NAGVMQNPRHLVRRRGQEARLRCSPMKGHSHVYWYRQLPEEGLKFMVYLQKENIIDESGMPKERFSAEFPKEGPSILRIQQVVRGDSAAYFCASSPTSQEETQYFGPGTRLLVL.